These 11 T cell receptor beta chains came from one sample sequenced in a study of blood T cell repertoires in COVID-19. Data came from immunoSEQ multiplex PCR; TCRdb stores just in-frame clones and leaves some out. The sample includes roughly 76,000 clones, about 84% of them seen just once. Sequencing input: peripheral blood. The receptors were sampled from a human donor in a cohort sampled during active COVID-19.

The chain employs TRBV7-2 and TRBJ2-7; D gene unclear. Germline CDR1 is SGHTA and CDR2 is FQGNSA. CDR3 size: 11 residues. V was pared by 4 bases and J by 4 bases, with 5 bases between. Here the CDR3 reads CASSYLYEQYF. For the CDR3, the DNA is TGTGCCAGCAGCTATCTGTACGAGCAGTACTTC.

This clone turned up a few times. The CDR3 here is CASSQSGAGGSNEQFF. Here the CDR3 DNA reads TGTGCCAGCAGCCAAAGTGGCGCCGGCGGGTCCAATGAGCAGTTCTTC. This rearrangement joins TRBV3-1 (or the pseudogene TRBV3-2) to TRBJ2-1, with a tentative D call TRBD2 (5 bases). Germline lookup yields CDR1 LGHDT and CDR2 YNNKEL (reference sequence). This CDR3 is built from 16 residues. V lost 2 bases and J lost 6, with 17 bases in between.

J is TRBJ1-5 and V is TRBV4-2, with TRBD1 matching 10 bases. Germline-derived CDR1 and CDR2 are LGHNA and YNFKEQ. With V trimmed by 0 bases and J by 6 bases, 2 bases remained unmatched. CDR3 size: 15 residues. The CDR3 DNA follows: TGTGCCAGCAGCCAAGATGGGACAGGGGTTCAGCCCCAGCATTTT. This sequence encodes CASSQDGTGVQPQHF.

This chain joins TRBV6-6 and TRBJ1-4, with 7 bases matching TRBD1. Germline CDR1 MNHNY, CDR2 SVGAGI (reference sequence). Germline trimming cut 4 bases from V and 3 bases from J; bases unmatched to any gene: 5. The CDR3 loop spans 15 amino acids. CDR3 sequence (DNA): TGTGCCAGCAGTTGGACAGGCGAGGCTAATGAAAAACTGTTTTTT. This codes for CASSWTGEANEKLFF.

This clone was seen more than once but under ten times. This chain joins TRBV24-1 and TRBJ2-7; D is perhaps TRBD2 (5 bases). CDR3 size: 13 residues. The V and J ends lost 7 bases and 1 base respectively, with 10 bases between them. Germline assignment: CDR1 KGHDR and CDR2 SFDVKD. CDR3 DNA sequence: TGTGCCACCAGCCCCTCGGGGTCCTACGAGCAGTACTTC. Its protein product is CATSPSGSYEQYF.

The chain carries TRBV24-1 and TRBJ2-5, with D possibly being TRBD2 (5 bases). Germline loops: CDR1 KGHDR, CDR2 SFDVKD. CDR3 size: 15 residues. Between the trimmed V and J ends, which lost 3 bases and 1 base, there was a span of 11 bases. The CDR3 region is CATSDRGSIQETQYF. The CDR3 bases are TGTGCCACCAGTGATCGGGGATCCATCCAAGAGACCCAGTACTTC.

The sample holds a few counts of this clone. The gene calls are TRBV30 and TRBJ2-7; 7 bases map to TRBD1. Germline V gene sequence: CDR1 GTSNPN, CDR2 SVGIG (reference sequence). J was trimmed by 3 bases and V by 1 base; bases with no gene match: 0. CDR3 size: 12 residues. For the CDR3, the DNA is TGTGCCTGGAGTGGACAGGGCTACGAGCAGTACTTC. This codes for CAWSGQGYEQYF.

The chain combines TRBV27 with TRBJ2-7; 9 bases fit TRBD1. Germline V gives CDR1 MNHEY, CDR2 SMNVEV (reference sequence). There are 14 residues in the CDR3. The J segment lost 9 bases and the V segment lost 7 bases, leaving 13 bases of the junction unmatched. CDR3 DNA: TGTGCCAGCACAGGGACAGGGAAGGGTTTCGTGCAGTACTTC. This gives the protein CASTGTGKGFVQYF.

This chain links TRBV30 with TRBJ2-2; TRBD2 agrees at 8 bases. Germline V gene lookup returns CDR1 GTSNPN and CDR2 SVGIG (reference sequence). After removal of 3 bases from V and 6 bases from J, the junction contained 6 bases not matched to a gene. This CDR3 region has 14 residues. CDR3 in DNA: TGTGCCTGGAGCCCGGGACTAGAAGCCGGGGAGCTGTTTTTT. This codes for CAWSPGLEAGELFF.

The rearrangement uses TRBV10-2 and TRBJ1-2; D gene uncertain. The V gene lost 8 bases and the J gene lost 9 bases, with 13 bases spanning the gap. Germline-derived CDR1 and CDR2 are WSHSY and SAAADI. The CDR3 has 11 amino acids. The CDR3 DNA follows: TGCGCCAGCCTTAGTACAGTCAGCTACACCTTC. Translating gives CASLSTVSYTF.

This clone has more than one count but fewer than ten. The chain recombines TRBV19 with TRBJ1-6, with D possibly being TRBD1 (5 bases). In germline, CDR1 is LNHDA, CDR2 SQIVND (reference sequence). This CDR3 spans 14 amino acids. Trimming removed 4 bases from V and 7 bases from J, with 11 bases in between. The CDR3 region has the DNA TGTGCCAGTAGTAGGGGCAGCACAAATTCACCCCTCCACTTT. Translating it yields CASSRGSTNSPLHF.